This passage covers 13 T cell receptor beta chains from one sample sequenced in a study of vaccination and CD4 T cells after COVID-19. Oncomine TCR Beta short-read sequencing was applied to DNA from cultured CD4+ T cells. TCRdb re-analysed the PCR reads in MiXCR, keeping a single row per CDR3 protein. Of about 9,000 distinct CDR3 sequences listed, nearly 50% are singletons. Indicated treatment: roughly 10-day PBMC culture with coronavirus spike peptide pools or control peptides (ViraFEST assay). It was before the COVID-19 pandemic (2011-2018) that the unexposed donor's CD4+ T cells were collected. Their specific antigens are unknown. The sample was CD4+ T cells from blood, cultured in vitro. The receptor set was obtained from a human donor in good health.

CDR3: CASSDTSPDTQYF. For the CDR3, the DNA is TGTGCCAGCAGTGATACTAGCCCAGATACGCAGTATTTT. V and J are TRBV25-1 and TRBJ2-3; TRBD2 might be the D (6 bases). Per germline, CDR1 MGHDK and CDR2 SYGVNS. The V end lost 3 bases, the J end lost 4 bases, and 8 bases lay between the germline ends. This CDR3 is 13 amino acids long. Full variable domain (missing parts from reference TRBV25-1 and TRBJ2-3): EADIYQTPRYLVIGTGKKITLECSQTMGHDKMYWYQQDPGMELHLIHYSYGVNSTEKGDLSSESTVSRIRTEHFPLTLESARPSHTSQYLCASSDTSPDTQYFGPGTRLTVL.

This clonotype was seen a few times. The chain employs TRBV6-1 and TRBJ1-6; possible D gene TRBD1, 6 bases. The CDR3 has 14 residues. Trimming pared 6 bases from V and 0 bases from J, leaving 6 bases between. Germline CDR1 and CDR2: MNHNS and SASEGT. The CDR3 loop reads CASRDSSYNSPLHF. CDR3 nucleotide sequence: TGTGCCAGCAGGGACAGCTCCTATAATTCACCCCTCCACTTT.

This clonotype came up a few times. The chain links TRBV6-1 to TRBJ1-3; D not certain. The V and J ends lost 6 bases and 0 bases respectively, with 9 bases between them. CDR1 and CDR2 (germline): MNHNS, SASEGT. This CDR3 region has 14 residues. The CDR3 nucleotides are TGTGCCAGCAGGCCCGTGCTCTCTGGAAACACCATATATTTT. This translates into CASRPVLSGNTIYF.

The rearrangement links TRBV19 to TRBJ1-2, with 8 bases identical to TRBD1. The CDR3 has 14 residues. Germline V CDR1 and CDR2: LNHDA, SQIVND (reference sequence). Germline trimming cut 8 bases from V and 8 bases from J; bases unmatched to any gene: 13. For the CDR3, the DNA is TGTGCCAGTTTCAGGGCAGGGGGCTTCGGCGGCTACACCTTC. Encoded protein: CASFRAGGFGGYTF.

This clonotype came up a few times. The chain carries TRBV19 and TRBJ2-5, with D perhaps matching TRBD1 or TRBD2 (6 bases each). Germline V gives CDR1 LNHDA, CDR2 SQIVND (reference sequence). The CDR3 has 16 amino acids. With 5 bases removed from V and 5 bases from J, the gap between germline ends came to 21 bases. CDR3 residues: CASSYREVGLRETQYF. The CDR3 nucleotides read TGTGCCAGTAGTTACAGGGAGGTCGGGCTTAGGGAGACCCAGTACTTC. Full variable domain (missing parts from reference TRBV19 and TRBJ2-5): DGGITQSPKYLFRKEGQNVTLSCEQNLNHDAMYWYRQDPGQGLRLIYYSQIVNDFQKGDIAEGYSVSREKKESFPLTVTSAQKNPTAFYLCASSYREVGLRETQYFGPGTRLLVL.

The V call is TRBV5-4, the J call TRBJ2-5; D gene uncertain. The germline CDR1 and CDR2 sequences are SGHNT and YYREEE (reference sequence). This CDR3 is built from 15 residues. V lost 0 bases, J lost 1 base, and 10 bases lay in between. This CDR3 reads CASSLEDRAQETQYF. The CDR3 region has the DNA TGTGCCAGCAGCTTGGAGGACCGGGCCCAAGAGACCCAGTACTTC.

CDR3 sequence (DNA): TGTGCCTGGAGTGTAGACAACGGCTACACCTTC. This gives the protein CAWSVDNGYTF. This chain links TRBV30 with TRBJ1-2; the D is unclear. Germline lookup yields CDR1 GTSNPN and CDR2 SVGIG (reference sequence). Trimming cost V 0 bases and J 8 bases, with 7 bases left between them. CDR3 length equals 11 residues.

The chain is built from TRBV20-1 and TRBJ1-2; possibly TRBD1 for D (5 bases). The CDR3 runs to 12 residues. The V gene lost 0 bases and the J gene lost 8 bases, with 10 bases spanning the gap. CDR1 is DFQATT, CDR2 SNEGSKA, per germline (reference sequence). The CDR3 bases are TGCAGTGCTAGAGACAGGGTGGGCGGCTACACCTTC. It specifies CSARDRVGGYTF.

V gene TRBV6-2 or TRBV6-3 combines with J gene TRBJ2-2; 8 bases line up with TRBD2. Per germline, CDR1 MNHEY and CDR2 SVGEGT. With V trimmed by 6 bases and J by 5 bases, 8 bases remained unmatched. This CDR3 comprises 15 residues. The CDR3 is CASSRGQRGTGELFF. CDR3 nucleotide sequence: TGTGCCAGCAGCCGGGGTCAGCGGGGGACCGGGGAGCTGTTTTTT.

The CDR3 spells CASSESGNIQYF. Written as DNA, the CDR3 is TGTGCCAGCAGTGAATCAGGAAACATTCAGTACTTC. The rearrangement joins TRBV6-1 to TRBJ2-4; D not certain. Trimming shortened V by 2 bases and J by 6 bases, and 5 bases separated the two germline ends. Germline CDR1 MNHNS, CDR2 SASEGT. This CDR3 spans 12 amino acids.

This clonotype was seen a single time. J is TRBJ2-2 and V is TRBV12-3 or TRBV12-4, with 11 nucleotides matching TRBD2. The V gene end was trimmed by 4 bases and the J gene end by 5 bases; junction bases not matched to a gene: 15. This CDR3 is 19 amino acids long. CDR3 in amino acids: CASSSRVGVAGGGTGELFF. For the CDR3, the DNA is TGTGCCAGCAGTTCAAGGGTTGGAGTAGCGGGAGGGGGTACCGGGGAGCTGTTTTTT.

The chain has TRBV5-1 and TRBJ2-5; 9 nucleotides agree with TRBD2. After removal of 4 bases from V and 1 base from J, the junction contained 5 bases not matched to a gene. The V gene's germline CDR1 is SGHRS and CDR2 YFSETQ. This CDR3 has 15 residues. CDR3 protein: CASSPTSGLQETQYF. CDR3 nucleotides: TGCGCCAGCAGCCCAACTAGCGGGCTCCAAGAGACCCAGTACTTC.

The chain joins TRBV19 to TRBJ1-1; the match to TRBD1 covers 7 bases. V shed 7 bases, J shed 10 bases, and the junction held 15 bases outside the gene matches. The CDR3 contains 14 residues. The germline V gene has CDR1 LNHDA and CDR2 SQIVND (reference sequence). The chain's CDR3 is CASNLRGARSGAFF. DNA of the CDR3: TGTGCCAGTAACCTCAGGGGGGCGAGGTCGGGAGCTTTCTTT.